The 27 T cell receptor beta chains presented below share a single source sample, sequenced in a study of shared clonotypes between healthy human individuals. Sequencing was performed with immunoSEQ multiplex PCR; in TCRdb, only in-frame clones are kept and a portion is missing. The profile shows about 1.1 million clones, approximately 80% of them singletons. The sequenced material came from memory CD4+ T cells from PBMCs. Indicated subset: CD45RA-negative fraction. These receptors all come from a man younger than 35 in good health. Some clones in this sample may be carry-over from other donors' samples.

In regard to this clone: Just one base apart from a much larger clone, this may be a read error. Other DNA sequences of this sample code for an identical CDR3. The chain has TRBV28 and TRBJ2-7, with D uncertain. The V and J ends lost 3 bases and 2 bases respectively, with 2 bases between them. CDR3 length equals 11 residues. In germline, CDR1 is MDHEN, CDR2 SYDVKM. The CDR3 bases are TGTGCCAGCAGTTTCCCCTACGAGCAGTACTTC. Residues: CASSFPYEQYF.

This clone has ten or more counts. The sample carries other DNA sequences with the same CDR3. The chain carries TRBV29-1 and TRBJ2-5; 7 nucleotides match TRBD2. The V segment lost 3 bases and the J segment 5 bases; nucleotides outside the gene matches: 3. CDR1 and CDR2 (germline): SQVTM, ANQGSEA. This CDR3 has 12 residues. CDR3: CSVETGGETQYF. CDR3 nucleotides: TGCAGCGTTGAGACCGGGGGGGAGACCCAGTACTTC.

J is TRBJ1-3 and V is TRBV10-2; tentative D call: TRBD1 (5 bases). This CDR3 spans 15 amino acids. The V gene lost 3 bases and the J gene lost 0 bases, with 9 bases spanning the gap. From germline, CDR1 is WSHSY and CDR2 SAAADI. This CDR3 is CASSEMGHSGNTIYF. In DNA, the CDR3 is TGCGCCAGCAGTGAAATGGGGCACTCTGGAAACACCATATATTTT.

The J gene is TRBJ2-3, the V gene TRBV29-1; D ambiguous. Deletions cut 7 bases from V and 0 bases from J, with 11 bases between. Germline CDR1 reads SQVTM; CDR2 reads ANQGSEA. The CDR3 is 13 amino acids. CDR3 region: CSGCGFSTDTQYF. The CDR3 coding sequence is TGCAGCGGTTGTGGGTTCAGCACAGATACGCAGTATTTT.

This chain uses TRBV7-2 with TRBJ2-7, with 7 nucleotides matching TRBD1. The CDR3 consists of 15 residues. From germline, CDR1 is SGHTA and CDR2 FQGNSA. J gave up 3 bases and V 1 base, and 6 bases lay outside the gene matches. The CDR3 here is CASSLVPGQIYEQYF. As DNA, the CDR3 is TGTGCCAGCAGCTTAGTCCCGGGACAGATCTACGAGCAGTACTTC.

The V call is TRBV5-1, the J call TRBJ2-7, with TRBD1 as a possible D gene (6 bases). CDR3 length: 18 residues. V lost 4 bases and J lost 0, with 23 bases in between. Germline V gene lookup returns CDR1 SGHRS and CDR2 YFSETQ. The CDR3 DNA sequence: TGCGCCAGCAGCCCGACAGGAGGAATCTTTGGGGGCTCCTACGAGCAGTACTTC. Translated, it gives CASSPTGGIFGGSYEQYF. Full variable domain (missing parts from reference TRBV5-1 and TRBJ2-7): KAGVTQTPRYLIKTRGQQVTLSCSPISGHRSVSWYQQTPGQGLQFLFEYFSETQRNKGNFPGRFSGRQFSNSRSEMNVSTLELGDSALYLCASSPTGGIFGGSYEQYFGPGTRLTVT.

For the CDR3, the DNA is TGCGCCAGCAGGATGAGTCTCGGGGGCGAGACCCAGTACTTC. It encodes CASRMSLGGETQYF. V gene TRBV10-2 combines with J gene TRBJ2-5, with D possibly being TRBD1 or TRBD2 (6 bases each). Germline V lookup: CDR1 WSHSY, CDR2 SAAADI. V lost 6 bases, J lost 5 bases, and 16 bases lay in between. The CDR3 length is 14 residues.

In its sample, this clone was seen a few times. The same CDR3 also results from other DNA sequences found in this sample. The J gene is TRBJ2-1, the V gene TRBV5-1, with a possible D match to TRBD2 (5 bases). Germline V gene sequence: CDR1 SGHRS, CDR2 YFSETQ. Deletions cut 0 bases from V and 2 bases from J, with 6 bases between. There are 14 residues in the CDR3. The CDR3 is CASSLGGPYNEQFF. CDR3 coding DNA: TGCGCCAGCAGCTTGGGCGGGCCCTACAATGAGCAGTTCTTC.

The chain uses TRBV6-5 and TRBJ2-7; D is uncertain. Trimming removed 0 bases from V and 3 bases from J, with 9 bases in between. The CDR3 is made up of 14 amino acids. The germline V gene encodes CDR1 MNHEY and CDR2 SVGAGI. This chain's CDR3 is CASSYSRTYYEQYF. The CDR3 DNA reads as TGTGCCAGCAGTTACTCTAGGACCTACTACGAGCAGTACTTC.

The V gene is TRBV19, the J gene TRBJ1-2; D is ambiguous. Deletions cut 6 bases from V and 8 bases from J, with 16 bases between. In germline, CDR1 is LNHDA, CDR2 SQIVND (reference sequence). The CDR3 is 13 residues long. The DNA of the CDR3 is TGTGCCAGTAGAGGCAGACGATCTCGAGGCTACACCTTC. It yields the protein CASRGRRSRGYTF.

This chain connects TRBV18 to TRBJ2-6; 8 bases are a match to TRBD2. V lost 3 bases and J lost 0; bases outside the gene matches: 10. There are 19 residues in the CDR3. Germline CDR1 KGHSH, CDR2 LQKENI. CDR3 sequence reads: CASSPLGIAGPSGANVLTF. The CDR3 DNA reads TGTGCCAGCTCACCCCTGGGGATAGCGGGACCCTCTGGGGCCAACGTCCTGACTTTC.

This sequence joins TRBV9 and TRBJ2-7; D remains ambiguous. Trimming removed 2 bases from V and 6 bases from J, with 12 bases in between. Germline CDR1 reads SGDLS; CDR2 reads YYNGEE. The CDR3 loop spans 13 amino acids. This CDR3 reads CASSVLLGGEQYF. Here the CDR3 DNA reads TGTGCCAGCAGCGTTTTATTAGGTGGCGAGCAGTACTTC.

The chain joins TRBV28 to TRBJ1-2; no clear D gene. CDR1 is MDHEN, CDR2 SYDVKM, per germline. This CDR3 has 12 residues. The V end lost 4 bases, the J end lost 5 bases, and 8 bases lay between the germline ends. The CDR3 sequence: CASSSNRYGYTF. In nucleotides, the CDR3 is TGTGCCAGCAGTTCTAACAGATATGGCTACACCTTC.

The V and J genes are TRBV11-3 and TRBJ2-1; a possible D gene is TRBD1 (6 bases). Trimming cost V 4 bases and J 8 bases, with 18 bases left between them. Germline V gene sequence: CDR1 SGHNT, CDR2 YENEEA. The CDR3 loop spans 15 amino acids. In DNA form, the CDR3 reads TGTGCCAGCAGCTCTGGGCAGGGGATTAGGGATGAGCAGTTCTTC. This translates into CASSSGQGIRDEQFF. The full variable domain, with the rest looked up from reference TRBV11-3 and TRBJ2-1, is EAGVVQSPRYKIIEKKQPVAFWCNPISGHNTLYWYLQNLGQGPELLIRYENEEAVDDSQLPKDRFSAERLKGVDSTLKIQPAELGDSAVYLCASSSGQGIRDEQFFGPGTRLTVL.

This chain connects TRBV6-5 to TRBJ2-1; D might be TRBD1 or TRBD2, each matching 5 bases. This CDR3 spans 15 amino acids. The V gene's germline CDR1 is MNHEY and CDR2 SVGAGI. V was cut by 8 bases and J by 8 bases, with 22 bases left in between. This CDR3 reads CASRRFGAPEYEQFF. The CDR3 nucleotides are TGTGCCAGCCGCCGGTTCGGGGCTCCCGAATATGAGCAGTTCTTC.

The rearrangement links TRBV11-2 to TRBJ2-7; 8 bases align to TRBD1. The V gene end was trimmed by 4 bases and the J gene end by 0 bases; junction bases not matched to a gene: 2. The CDR3 is made up of 14 amino acids. Germline V gene sequence: CDR1 SGHAT, CDR2 FQNNGV. CDR3 in amino acids: CASSSDRASYEQYF. In DNA form, the CDR3 reads TGTGCCAGCAGCTCGGACAGGGCCTCCTACGAGCAGTACTTC.

The CDR3 loop is CASSLGTGGREKLFF. The CDR3 nucleotides are TGTGCCAGCAGCTTAGGCACAGGGGGGAGAGAAAAACTGTTTTTT. This sequence joins TRBV7-2 and TRBJ1-4, with 8 nucleotides matching TRBD1. V dropped 1 base and J dropped 8; count of bases not matched to a gene: 6. The length of the CDR3 is 15 residues. From germline, CDR1 is SGHTA and CDR2 FQGNSA.

The chain combines TRBV19 with TRBJ1-5; D is possibly TRBD1 (5 bases). There are 15 residues in the CDR3. Germline V gene lookup returns CDR1 LNHDA and CDR2 SQIVND (reference sequence). The V gene lost 6 bases and the J gene lost 0 bases, with 12 bases spanning the gap. The CDR3 region is CASSLTANSNQPQHF. The CDR3 DNA reads TGTGCCAGTAGCTTGACAGCGAATAGCAATCAGCCCCAGCATTTT.

This rearrangement joins TRBV2 to TRBJ1-1; the match to TRBD1 covers 10 bases. The germline V gene has CDR1 SNHLY and CDR2 FYNNEI. Trimming removed 2 bases from V and 0 bases from J; junction bases left unmatched: 12. The CDR3 sequence is 19 residues long. The CDR3 DNA reads TGTGCCAGCAGTGAAAGTTCAATTCGGGACAGGGGTTTGAACACTGAAGCTTTCTTT. This translates into CASSESSIRDRGLNTEAFF.

The chain is built from TRBV11-1 and TRBJ1-2; D is undetermined. V was trimmed by 2 bases and J by 2 bases, leaving 6 bases between them. CDR3 length: 13 amino acids. Looked up from germline, CDR1 is SGHAT and CDR2 is FQDESV (reference sequence). The CDR3: CASSLPDNYGYTF. CDR3 DNA sequence: TGTGCCAGCAGCTTACCGGACAACTATGGCTACACCTTC.

This clone came up many times. The chain is built from TRBV18 and TRBJ2-7, with D tentatively TRBD1 or TRBD2 (6 bases each). In germline, CDR1 is KGHSH, CDR2 LQKENI. Trimming took 6 bases from V and 3 from J, leaving 18 bases between them. The CDR3 is made up of 15 amino acids. CDR3 region: CASSPGGLVGYEQYF. CDR3 nucleotide sequence: TGTGCCAGCTCCCCCGGGGGCTTAGTTGGCTACGAGCAGTACTTC.

The CDR3 loop is CASSLAPGQPQHF. CDR3 coding DNA: TGTGCCAGCAGCTTGGCCCCTGGACAGCCCCAGCATTTT. The chain uses TRBV9 and TRBJ1-5; D gene ambiguous. Germline V gene lookup returns CDR1 SGDLS and CDR2 YYNGEE. The CDR3 length is 13 residues. Trimming took 4 bases from V and 7 from J, leaving 12 bases between them.

The V gene is TRBV27, the J gene TRBJ2-7; TRBD2 agrees at 7 bases. The CDR3 extends over 12 amino acids. From germline, CDR1 is MNHEY and CDR2 SMNVEV (reference sequence). The V gene end was trimmed by 11 bases and the J gene end by 6 bases; junction bases not matched to a gene: 10. The CDR3 DNA reads TGTGCCCCCCCCCGGGGGGTCCCCGAGCAGTACTTC. Its translation: CAPPRGVPEQYF.

V gene TRBV2 combines with J gene TRBJ1-5; D is uncertain. Germline V gene data show CDR1 as SNHLY and CDR2 as FYNNEI. V lost 8 bases, J lost 2 bases, and 10 bases lay in between. There are 13 residues in the CDR3. This chain's CDR3 is CASSRIGNQPQHF. DNA of the CDR3: TGTGCCAGCTCTCGGATTGGCAATCAGCCCCAGCATTTT.

CDR3 in DNA: TGTGCCAGCAACAACGGTGGGGGACTAGAGAGTTCCTACGAGCAGTACTTC. It is translated as CASNNGGGLESSYEQYF. This sequence joins TRBV6-4 and TRBJ2-7, with TRBD2 matching 8 bases. The CDR3 is 17 amino acids. Germline lookup yields CDR1 MRHNA and CDR2 SNTAGT. Losses at the gene ends were 7 bases for V and 1 base for J; bases not matched to a gene: 15.

The V gene is TRBV7-9, the J gene TRBJ1-5; D call uncertain. CDR3 length: 13 residues. V was shortened by 0 bases and J by 6 bases, with 6 bases between the two germline ends. Germline V gene data show CDR1 as SEHNR and CDR2 as FQNEAQ (reference sequence). The CDR3 loop reads CASSLALSQPQHF. The CDR3 nucleotides are TGTGCCAGCAGCTTAGCGCTCAGTCAGCCCCAGCATTTT.

DNA for the CDR3: TGTGCCAGCAGTTTAGGCAGGGATAATCAGCCCCAGCATTTT. Residues: CASSLGRDNQPQHF. The rearrangement uses TRBV28 and TRBJ1-5; possible D gene TRBD1, 5 bases. Germline loops: CDR1 MDHEN, CDR2 SYDVKM. Trimming cost V 2 bases and J 4 bases, with 9 bases left between them. The CDR3 loop spans 14 amino acids.